The 17 T cell receptor beta chains below all came from one sample that was sequenced in a study of T-cell memory formation after mild COVID-19. TCRdb analysed the 5' RACE reads with MiXCR anew, one entry per CDR3 protein. The data show some 440,000 distinct CDR3 sequences, with roughly 25% seen just once and around an eighth held by the top ten. Sequenced input: PBMCs or a T cell subset sorted from them (not recorded which). Receptors originate from an adult woman who had mild COVID-19 (a few samples of this study predate the infection). Cell type and time point are not known.

The chain uses TRBV3-1 and TRBJ1-2; D is uncertain. V gave up 4 bases and J gave up 8 bases, with 17 bases separating them. Per the germline V gene, CDR1 is LGHDT and CDR2 is YNNKEL (reference sequence). There are 14 residues in the CDR3. CDR3 DNA sequence: TGTGCCAGCAGCCGGACGTCCCAATGGAGGGGCTACACCTTC. This translates into CASSRTSQWRGYTF. The full variable domain, completed using reference TRBV3-1 and TRBJ1-2, is DTAVSQTPKYLVTQMGNDKSIKCEQNLGHDTMYWYKQDSKKFLKIMFSYNNKELIINETVPNRFSPKSPDKAHLNLHINSLELGDSAVYFCASSRTSQWRGYTFGSGTRLTVV.

V gene TRBV27 combines with J gene TRBJ1-1; 7 bases align to TRBD1. Germline CDR1 reads MNHEY; CDR2 reads SMNVEV (reference sequence). V trimming: 5 bases; J trimming: 6 bases; junction bases outside the gene matches: 9. This CDR3 has 14 amino acids. CDR3 protein: CASSQYRGGSEAFF. The CDR3 region has the DNA TGTGCCAGCAGTCAATACAGGGGCGGGTCTGAAGCTTTCTTT.

The rearrangement joins TRBV3-1 to TRBJ2-1; 8 nucleotides match TRBD2. V shed 4 bases and J 8 bases; nucleotides not matched to a gene: 13. The germline gives CDR1 LGHDT, CDR2 YNNKEL (reference sequence). The CDR3 is 16 residues long. The chain's CDR3 is CASSPRRLAMGHEQFF. Here the CDR3 DNA reads TGTGCCAGCAGCCCGAGACGACTAGCGATGGGGCATGAGCAGTTCTTC.

This clonotype was detected only a few times. The CDR3 nucleotides are TGTGCCAGCAGTTACTCGAACGAGCAGTACTTC. It specifies CASSYSNEQYF. The chain is built from TRBV6-5 and TRBJ2-7; D ambiguous. V gave up 0 bases and J gave up 5 bases, with 2 bases separating them. Germline lookup yields CDR1 MNHEY and CDR2 SVGAGI. The CDR3 loop spans 11 amino acids.

The chain is built from TRBV5-1 and TRBJ1-1; weak D call: TRBD1 (5 bases). Trimming shortened V by 2 bases and J by 1 base, and 12 bases separated the two germline ends. CDR3 length equals 15 residues. The V gene's germline CDR1 is SGHRS and CDR2 YFSETQ. The chain's CDR3 is CASSFGGAGNTEAFF. The CDR3 DNA reads TGCGCCAGCAGCTTTGGCGGGGCAGGGAACACTGAAGCTTTCTTT.

V is TRBV6-5 and J is TRBJ2-2, with D tentatively TRBD2 (5 bases). Trimming took 0 bases from V and 3 from J, leaving 8 bases between them. The CDR3 totals 15 residues. The germline V gene has CDR1 MNHEY and CDR2 SVGAGI. CDR3 sequence: CASSYSRAYTGELFF. CDR3 DNA sequence: TGTGCCAGCAGTTACTCGCGGGCCTACACCGGGGAGCTGTTTTTT.

About this clonotype: The germline gene is not matched at one end of the junction; a read error may be the cause. This chain connects TRBV11-2 to TRBJ2-1; 7 nucleotides agree with TRBD2. Germline V gives CDR1 SGHAT, CDR2 FQNNGV. CDR3 size: 15 residues. The CDR3: CAISFDGGSYNEQFF. For the CDR3, the DNA is TGTGCCATCAGCTTCGACGGGGGGTCCTACAATGAGCAGTTCTTC.

This clonotype was picked up many times. The chain links TRBV7-9 to TRBJ2-5; D gene uncertain. CDR3 size: 12 residues. Germline CDR1 SEHNR, CDR2 FQNEAQ (reference sequence). V lost 3 bases, J lost 1 base, and 3 bases lay in between. As DNA, the CDR3 is TGTGCCAGCAGCTTGGCCCAAGAGACCCAGTACTTC. Translated, it gives CASSLAQETQYF.

In its sample, this clonotype was seen a few times. This chain joins TRBV7-2 and TRBJ2-1, with 9 bases identical to TRBD2. This CDR3 comprises 15 residues. CDR1 SGHTA and CDR2 FQGNSA come from the germline V gene. V trimming: 5 bases; J trimming: 2 bases; junction bases outside the gene matches: 4. The CDR3 protein is CASSRLAAPYNEQFF. CDR3 sequence (DNA): TGTGCCAGCAGCCGACTAGCGGCTCCCTACAATGAGCAGTTCTTC.

In its sample, this clonotype was seen once. The chain has TRBV10-3 and TRBJ1-1; 11 bases map to TRBD1. The CDR3 runs 13 residues. Germline V gene data show CDR1 as ENHRY and CDR2 as SYGVKD. The V gene end was trimmed by 4 bases and the J gene end by 7 bases; junction bases not matched to a gene: 2. This chain's CDR3 is CAISAGQGDEAFF. The CDR3 coding sequence is TGTGCCATCAGTGCGGGACAGGGGGATGAAGCTTTCTTT.

This clonotype came up a few times. The chain links TRBV12-3 or TRBV12-4 to TRBJ1-5, with D perhaps matching TRBD1 (5 bases). This CDR3 contains 13 residues. Trimming shortened V by 7 bases and J by 7 bases, and 14 bases separated the two germline ends. The DNA for the CDR3 is TGTGCCAGCAACTACCACCGGGGGCAGCCCCAGCATTTT. Its protein is CASNYHRGQPQHF.

This chain links TRBV20-1 with TRBJ2-3; 10 bases map to TRBD1. Germline V gives CDR1 DFQATT, CDR2 SNEGSKA (reference sequence). The CDR3 totals 14 residues. Trimming took 5 bases from V and 1 from J; bases not matched to a gene: 3. In DNA form, the CDR3 reads TGCAGTGCTCCCGGGACAGGGGGCACAGATACGCAGTATTTT. It specifies CSAPGTGGTDTQYF.

This clonotype was seen more than once but under ten times. The chain has TRBV7-9 and TRBJ2-7; D unresolved. Germline-derived CDR1 and CDR2 are SEHNR and FQNEAQ (reference sequence). The V end was cut by 2 bases, the J end by 7 bases, with 6 bases between. This CDR3 comprises 11 residues. Written as DNA, the CDR3 is TGTGCCAGCAGCTTAACCCCGGAGCAGTACTTC. Its protein product is CASSLTPEQYF.

This clonotype was seen only a few times. This sequence joins TRBV12-3 or TRBV12-4 and TRBJ1-2; TRBD1 matches at 8 bases. With V trimmed by 5 bases and J by 8 bases, 10 bases remained unmatched. The CDR3 extends over 14 amino acids. CDR3 protein: CASSLPDRVGGYTF. The CDR3 coding sequence is TGTGCCAGCAGTCTCCCGGACAGGGTGGGCGGCTACACCTTC.

The V gene is TRBV11-1, the J gene TRBJ2-3, with D unclear. Trimming took 5 bases from V and 6 from J, leaving 6 bases between them. From germline, CDR1 is SGHAT and CDR2 FQDESV (reference sequence). The CDR3 contains 11 residues. The CDR3 here is CASSARDTQYF. The CDR3 nucleotides are TGTGCCAGCAGCGCCCGTGATACGCAGTATTTT.

This chain links TRBV5-6 with TRBJ1-2; the D is unclear. The CDR3 spans 15 residues. Germline CDR1 and CDR2: SGHDT and YYEEEE. The V and J ends lost 0 bases and 4 bases respectively, with 13 bases between them. The CDR3 region has the DNA TGTGCCAGCAGCTTGGTCTTGCTTTCTGGCTATGGCTACACCTTC. Amino acids: CASSLVLLSGYGYTF.

This chain links TRBV6-5 with TRBJ1-4; maybe TRBD1 (6 bases). V lost 0 bases, J lost 7 bases, and 15 bases lay in between. Germline lookup yields CDR1 MNHEY and CDR2 SVGAGI. This CDR3 is 16 amino acids long. The CDR3 nucleotides are TGTGCCAGCAGTTACTCCACGGGGGGCCGGGGTGAAAAACTGTTTTTT. Its translation is CASSYSTGGRGEKLFF.